The clone carrying this TCR beta chain was observed a handful of times. Its antigen is currently unknown. This record belongs to a study of regulatory T cells in long-lasting Graves disease. Overall study findings and caveats: Study was limited to peripheral blood, excluding thyroid tissue.

According to the study, TCR beta libraries were built with iRepertoire HTBI primers and CDR3-region Arm-PCR. TCRdb reprocessed the multiplex PCR reads via MiXCR and lists one record per CDR3 protein. The sample holds a few hundred thousand distinct CDR3 sequences, about 22% seen once. As for time point: persistent/refractory GD, antithyroid drugs over 5 years with positive TRAb. The TCR library was made from RNA extracted from PBMCs. It was by American Thyroid Association guidelines that Graves' disease was diagnosed. Peripheral blood, at 7.5 to 9 milliliters, went into EDTA tubes. V lost 4 bases, J lost 0 bases, and 8 bases stayed unmatched. Germline V gene sequence: CDR1 DFQATT, CDR2 SNEGSKA (reference sequence). The CDR3 runs 15 residues.

The sequencing here drew on peripheral blood mononuclear cells (PBMCs), taken when the disease was refractory, from a patient treated with antithyroid drugs. The V gene is TRBV20-1, the J gene TRBJ2-7, with 8 bases matching TRBD1. This receptor was obtained from a female donor with Graves disease. CDR3 nucleotide sequence: TGCAGTGCTAACCGACAGGGGAGGAGCTCCTACGAGCAGTACTTC. Translation gives CSANRQGRSSYEQYF.